In this sample, the clone carrying this T cell receptor (beta chain) turned up a few times. Its cognate antigen is unknown. TCR beta rearrangements were amplified from peripheral blood genomic DNA. Multiplex touch-down PCR with TRB-A/B primers amplified rearranged V-D-J TRB sequences. Each CDR3 protein is one row after TCRdb ran MiXCR on the multiplex PCR reads. Among about 11,000 distinct CDR3 sequences listed, about 24% were seen once. This CDR3 is built from 12 residues. Trimming shortened V by 2 bases and J by 3 bases, and 4 bases separated the two germline ends. The germline V gene has CDR1 SGHNT and CDR2 YYREEE (reference sequence). The data derive from a study of T cell repertoires in aging, cancer and after chemotherapy. Turning to the study itself: Repeat sampling of healthy donors over several months to years showed clear clonal overlap. About 10 million TCR reads made up the full dataset. Study findings and constraints: Healthy donors lost TCR diversity with age mainly through richness, cancer patients through richness and evenness.

Sequencing was carried out using blood. The clonotype comes from a human donor in good health. The gene calls are TRBV5-4 and TRBJ2-3; the D is unclear. The chain's CDR3 is CASSLWTDTQYF. CDR3 nucleotides: TGTGCCAGCAGCTTATGGACAGATACGCAGTATTTT.